This T cell receptor beta chain was sequenced in a study of graft-versus-host responses after intestinal transplantation. Sequenced by immunoSEQ multiplex PCR; TCRdb stores in-frame clones only, minus some. The profile shows approximately 74,000 clones, around 92% of them singletons. Germline values: CDR1 MNHNS, CDR2 SASEGT. The CDR3 runs to 15 residues. V was pared by 6 bases and J by 2 bases, with 8 bases of the junction left unmatched. Turning to this clone: Its specificity is unknown.

Study findings and constraints: Where graft-donor T cell macrochimerism was present, patients had high graft-versus-host to host-versus-graft clonal ratios in allografts.

The sample here was PBMCs, taken 98 days after intestinal transplantation. V gene TRBV6-1 combines with J gene TRBJ2-5; 8 positions agree with TRBD2. This clonotype was sampled from a human patient who received an intestinal transplant, so some T cells may come from the graft donor. The CDR3 DNA is TGTGCCAGCAGGTTTTTAGCGGGAAAGCAAGAGACCCAGTACTTC. Protein: CASRFLAGKQETQYF.